A single sample gave rise to the 23 T cell receptor beta chains below, sequenced in a study of identical twins. TCRdb used MiXCR to reprocess the 5' RACE reads, holding one entry per CDR3 protein. This sample has around 490,000 distinct CDR3 sequences, with over 11% found just once. Separately, the same data were catalogued under a study of yellow fever vaccine responses in identical twins.

The material sequenced was CD4+ T cells sorted from blood. All receptors derive from a woman younger than 35 in good health.

This clonotype was recorded many times. The rearrangement joins TRBV10-3 to TRBJ2-2; D unclear. Germline CDR1 is ENHRY and CDR2 is SYGVKD. The V end was cut by 5 bases, the J end by 7 bases, with 17 bases between. This CDR3 has 15 amino acids. In DNA, the CDR3 is TGTGCCATCAGTATGGACCCGGCCCTCTTCGGGGAGCTGTTTTTT. Translating gives CAISMDPALFGELFF.

At least ten counts were recorded for this clonotype. The chain links TRBV20-1 to TRBJ2-1, with D perhaps matching TRBD1 (5 bases). The CDR3 runs to 15 residues. Trimming removed 0 bases at V and 2 bases at J, with 11 bases between. CDR1 and CDR2 from the germline V gene are DFQATT and SNEGSKA (reference sequence). The CDR3 region is CSARDVDKPYNEQFF. The CDR3 DNA reads TGCAGTGCTAGAGACGTGGACAAACCCTACAATGAGCAGTTCTTC.

The sample holds a few counts of this clonotype. The chain carries TRBV12-3 or TRBV12-4 and TRBJ2-3; D uncertain. V was clipped by 7 bases and J by 4 bases, with 12 bases between them. This CDR3 comprises 13 residues. CDR3: CASTVLVSDTQYF. The DNA of the CDR3 is TGTGCCAGCACCGTCCTTGTGTCAGATACGCAGTATTTT.

This clonotype was seen a few times. The chain combines TRBV15 with TRBJ1-1; possibly TRBD1 for D (5 bases). The CDR3 spans 15 residues. Trimming shortened V by 0 bases and J by 4 bases, and 12 bases separated the two germline ends. Germline V gives CDR1 LNHNV, CDR2 YYDKDF (reference sequence). The CDR3 nucleotides are TGTGCCACCAGCAGAGAAGGGGCCTCGTTCACTGAAGCTTTCTTT. As protein: CATSREGASFTEAFF.

This clonotype was found a few times. The J gene is TRBJ2-7, the V gene TRBV28, with D perhaps matching TRBD2 (5 bases). In germline, CDR1 is MDHEN, CDR2 SYDVKM. The V end was cut by 7 bases, the J end by 7 bases, with 17 bases between. The CDR3 runs 13 residues. This CDR3 reads CASNDYHVGEQYF. The CDR3 DNA follows: TGTGCCAGCAACGACTACCATGTTGGGGAGCAGTACTTC.

This chain links TRBV2 with TRBJ2-3; D is unclear. Germline assignment: CDR1 SNHLY and CDR2 FYNNEI. This CDR3 region has 14 residues. V lost 0 bases to trimming and J lost 5 bases, with 9 bases between them. CDR3 bases: TGTGCCAGCAGTGAAGCGCCTAGGAGAGATACGCAGTATTTT. Residues: CASSEAPRRDTQYF.

This clonotype was recorded a few times. The CDR3 DNA follows: TGTGCCAGCAGCAATCTGCTCCTTACGAGCGATGAGCAGTTCTTC. Its protein product is CASSNLLLTSDEQFF. The chain joins TRBV6-2 or TRBV6-3 to TRBJ2-1, with D hard to call. Germline V lookup: CDR1 MNHEY, CDR2 SVGEGT. This CDR3 spans 15 amino acids. V lost 6 bases, J lost 8 bases, and 20 bases lay in between.

This clonotype was detected only a few times. This clone may be a read error of a much larger clone one base away. The rearrangement joins TRBV5-4 to TRBJ2-1; the match to TRBD2 covers 12 bases. CDR3 length: 15 residues. Germline loops: CDR1 SGHNT, CDR2 YYREEE (reference sequence). Trimming cost V 4 bases and J 6 bases; bases outside gene matches: 5. The CDR3 spells CASSHLAGGLNEQFF. The CDR3 DNA sequence: TGTGCCAGCAGCCACCTAGCGGGGGGGCTCAATGAGCAGTTCTTC. The full variable domain, rest sourced from reference TRBV5-4 and TRBJ2-1, is ETGVTQSPTHLIKTRGQQVTLRCSSQSGHNTVSWYQQALGQGPQFIFQYYREEENGRGNFPPRFSGLQFPNYSSELNVNALELDDSALYLCASSHLAGGLNEQFFGPGTRLTVL.

This clonotype was found many times. The CDR3 region is CASSPNTGLAGNEQFF. In DNA, the CDR3 is TGCGCCAGCAGCCCGAACACGGGACTAGCGGGGAATGAGCAGTTCTTC. The gene calls are TRBV5-1 and TRBJ2-1, with 13 bases fitting TRBD2. Trimming at V came to 4 bases and at J to 7 bases, leaving 8 bases not matched to a gene. Germline V gives CDR1 SGHRS, CDR2 YFSETQ. There are 16 residues in the CDR3.

The V and J genes are TRBV3-1 and TRBJ2-1, with D unclear. Trimming took off 0 bases at V and 1 base at J, with 10 bases between the two ends. The germline V gene has CDR1 LGHDT and CDR2 YNNKEL (reference sequence). The CDR3 has 16 residues. The DNA for the CDR3 is TGTGCCAGCAGCCAAGAGCCTGGTCCTTCCTACAATGAGCAGTTCTTC. Residues: CASSQEPGPSYNEQFF.

Only a few counts were recorded for this clonotype. The chain uses TRBV12-3 or TRBV12-4 and TRBJ1-1; D is undetermined. Deletions cut 1 base from V and 1 base from J, with 7 bases between. The CDR3 is made up of 14 amino acids. CDR3 DNA: TGTGCCAGCAGTTTAGACCTGAAGAACACTGAAGCTTTCTTT. It is translated as CASSLDLKNTEAFF.

The chain combines TRBV5-6 with TRBJ2-7; D not certain. The CDR3 extends over 14 amino acids. Germline CDR1 is SGHDT and CDR2 is YYEEEE. Trimming took off 4 bases at V and 5 bases at J, with 16 bases between the two ends. The CDR3 region is CASSPTPSSDEQYF. For the CDR3, the DNA is TGTGCCAGCAGCCCAACCCCATCATCCGACGAGCAGTACTTC.

The J gene is TRBJ1-1, the V gene TRBV24-1, with D possibly TRBD1 on 5 matching bases. The CDR3 is 12 amino acids. V shed 7 bases and J shed 1 base, with 6 bases lying between them. The germline V gene encodes CDR1 KGHDR and CDR2 SFDVKD. The CDR3 loop reads CATRGGNTEAFF. In nucleotides, the CDR3 is TGTGCCACCAGGGGGGGGAACACTGAAGCTTTCTTT.

This clonotype appeared a few times. This chain joins TRBV18 and TRBJ2-7; 12 bases are a match to TRBD2. V lost 6 bases, J lost 3 bases, and 6 bases stayed unmatched. CDR3 length equals 15 residues. CDR1 is KGHSH, CDR2 LQKENI, per germline. CDR3 protein: CASSTTSGSIYEQYF. CDR3 nucleotide sequence: TGTGCCAGCTCCACGACTAGCGGGAGTATCTACGAGCAGTACTTC.

This clonotype has just a few counts. CDR3 loop: CASRTGTGGTDTQYF. The CDR3 nucleotides read TGTGCCAGCAGAACCGGGACAGGAGGCACAGATACGCAGTATTTT. The rearrangement uses TRBV6-1 and TRBJ2-3, with TRBD1 matching 8 bases. Germline V gene lookup returns CDR1 MNHNS and CDR2 SASEGT. The junction had 6 bases not matched to a gene; V was cut back by 6 bases and J by 1 base. The CDR3 covers 15 residues.

A note on this clonotype: Since the CDR3 does not end with the conserved phenylalanine or tryptophan, this likely comes from a read error. V and J are TRBV7-9 and TRBJ2-1; 8 nucleotides line up with TRBD2. This CDR3 is 17 amino acids long. V lost 5 bases to trimming and J lost 0 bases; unmatched junction nucleotides: 9. Per germline, CDR1 SEHNR and CDR2 FQNEAQ (reference sequence). Here the CDR3 DNA reads TGTGCCAGCAGCGCCTCAACTAGCGGAAGCTCCTACAATGAGCAGTTCTCC. Amino acids: CASSASTSGSSYNEQFS.

A few counts support this clonotype. The V and J genes are TRBV5-1 and TRBJ1-1; no clear D gene. The V and J ends lost 4 bases and 1 base respectively, with 14 bases between them. The CDR3 runs 15 residues. Germline CDR1 is SGHRS and CDR2 is YFSETQ. CDR3 nucleotide sequence: TGCGCCAGCAGCACCCCGGCGGGCACGAACACTGAAGCTTTCTTT. It specifies CASSTPAGTNTEAFF.

The gene calls are TRBV7-8 and TRBJ2-2, with 7 bases that match TRBD1. The CDR3 length is 16 residues. V dropped 4 bases and J dropped 0; count of bases not matched to a gene: 5. The germline CDR1 and CDR2 sequences are SGHVS and FQNEAQ. This chain's CDR3 is CASSSGQASNTGELFF. DNA of the CDR3: TGTGCCAGCAGCTCCGGACAGGCATCGAACACCGGGGAGCTGTTTTTT.

The chain links TRBV18 to TRBJ2-7; TRBD2 might be the D (5 bases). The CDR3 extends over 14 amino acids. Germline V CDR1 and CDR2: KGHSH, LQKENI. V lost 4 bases and J lost 2, with 12 bases in between. The CDR3 DNA follows: TGTGCCAGCTCACGTCTAAGGGAGACCTACGAGCAGTACTTC. This translates into CASSRLRETYEQYF.

This clonotype has a handful of counts. The rearrangement joins TRBV18 to TRBJ2-6; D remains ambiguous. CDR3 length: 15 residues. Germline CDR1 reads KGHSH; CDR2 reads LQKENI. Trimming shortened V by 2 bases and J by 1 base, and 6 bases separated the two germline ends. This chain's CDR3 is CASSPSGSGANVLTF. DNA for the CDR3: TGTGCCAGCTCACCATCAGGTTCTGGGGCCAACGTCCTGACTTTC.

The chain recombines TRBV6-2 or TRBV6-3 with TRBJ2-7; D possibly corresponds to TRBD1 (6 bases). The length of the CDR3 is 14 residues. V was trimmed by 2 bases and J by 5 bases, leaving 13 bases between them. Germline values: CDR1 MNHEY, CDR2 SVGEGT. Here the CDR3 DNA reads TGTGCCAGCAGTTACCAGGGGTATAGGAACGAGCAGTACTTC. Its translation: CASSYQGYRNEQYF.

J is TRBJ1-2 and V is TRBV29-1; 7 nucleotides align to TRBD1. V was pared by 7 bases and J by 5 bases, with 7 bases of the junction left unmatched. Germline loops: CDR1 SQVTM, CDR2 ANQGSEA. The CDR3 has 12 residues. This chain's CDR3 is CSAAGTDYGYTF. The CDR3 DNA follows: TGCAGCGCCGCCGGGACAGATTATGGCTACACCTTC.

This clonotype was seen a few times. This rearrangement joins TRBV12-3 or TRBV12-4 to TRBJ2-5; 8 bases match TRBD2. The CDR3 length is 15 residues. Unmatched junction bases numbered 9, after V lost 4 bases and J lost 5 bases. CDR3 in DNA: TGTGCCAGCAGTTACGGGGGGGCCTCACCGGAGACCCAGTACTTC. Amino acid sequence: CASSYGGASPETQYF.